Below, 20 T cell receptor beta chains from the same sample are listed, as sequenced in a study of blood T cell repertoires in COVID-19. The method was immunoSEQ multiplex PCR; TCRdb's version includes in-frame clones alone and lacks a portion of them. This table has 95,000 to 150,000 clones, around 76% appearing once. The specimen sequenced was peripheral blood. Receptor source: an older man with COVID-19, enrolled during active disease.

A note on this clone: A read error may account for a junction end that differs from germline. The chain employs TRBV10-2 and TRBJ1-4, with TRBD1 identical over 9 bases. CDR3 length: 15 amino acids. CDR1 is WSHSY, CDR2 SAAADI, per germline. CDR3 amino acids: CAGSEPGTGNEKLFF. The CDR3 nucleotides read TGCGCCGGCAGTGAGCCGGGGACAGGGAATGAAAAACTGTTTTTT.

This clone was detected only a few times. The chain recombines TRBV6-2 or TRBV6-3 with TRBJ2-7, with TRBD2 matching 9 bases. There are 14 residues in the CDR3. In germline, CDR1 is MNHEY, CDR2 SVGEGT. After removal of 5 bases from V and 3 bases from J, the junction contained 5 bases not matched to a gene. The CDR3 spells CASSNGLASYEQYF. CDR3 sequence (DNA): TGTGCCAGCAGTAACGGACTAGCGAGCTACGAGCAGTACTTC.

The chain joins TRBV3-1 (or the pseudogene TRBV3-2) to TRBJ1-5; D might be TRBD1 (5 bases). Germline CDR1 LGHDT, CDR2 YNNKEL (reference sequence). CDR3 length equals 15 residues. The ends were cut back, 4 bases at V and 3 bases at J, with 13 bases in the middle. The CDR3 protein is CASSPSGGYNQPQHF. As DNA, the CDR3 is TGTGCCAGCAGCCCCTCCGGGGGGTACAATCAGCCCCAGCATTTT.

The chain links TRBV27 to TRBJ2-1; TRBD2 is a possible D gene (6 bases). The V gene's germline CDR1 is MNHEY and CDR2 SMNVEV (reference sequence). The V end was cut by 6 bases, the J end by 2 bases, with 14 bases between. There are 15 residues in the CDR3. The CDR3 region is CASRSSANPYNEQFF. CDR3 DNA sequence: TGTGCCAGCAGGTCTAGCGCAAACCCCTACAATGAGCAGTTCTTC.

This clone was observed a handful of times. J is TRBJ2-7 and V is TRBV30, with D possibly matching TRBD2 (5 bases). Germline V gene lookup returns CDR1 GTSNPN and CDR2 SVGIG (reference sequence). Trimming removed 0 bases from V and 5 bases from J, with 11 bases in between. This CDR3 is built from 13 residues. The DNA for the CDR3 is TGTGCCTGGAGTGTACGGGGTCCGAACGAGCAGTACTTC. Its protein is CAWSVRGPNEQYF. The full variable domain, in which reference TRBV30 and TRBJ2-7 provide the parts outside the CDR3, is SQTIHQWPATLVQPVGSPLSLECTVEGTSNPNLYWYRQAAGRGLQLLFYSVGIGQISSEVPQNLSASRPQDRQFILSSKKLLLSDSGFYLCAWSVRGPNEQYFGPGTRLTVT.

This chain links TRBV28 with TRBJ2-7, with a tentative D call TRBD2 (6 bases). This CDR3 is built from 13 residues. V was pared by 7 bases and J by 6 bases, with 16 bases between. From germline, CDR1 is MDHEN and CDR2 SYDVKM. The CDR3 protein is CASTLGSSGEQYF. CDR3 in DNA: TGTGCCAGCACCCTAGGGAGTAGCGGCGAGCAGTACTTC.

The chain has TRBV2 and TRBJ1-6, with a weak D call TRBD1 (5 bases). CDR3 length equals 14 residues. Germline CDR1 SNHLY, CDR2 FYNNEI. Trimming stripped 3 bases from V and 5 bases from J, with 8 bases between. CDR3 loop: CASSDQGHNSPLHF. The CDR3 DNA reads TGTGCCAGCAGTGACCAGGGCCATAATTCACCCCTCCACTTT.

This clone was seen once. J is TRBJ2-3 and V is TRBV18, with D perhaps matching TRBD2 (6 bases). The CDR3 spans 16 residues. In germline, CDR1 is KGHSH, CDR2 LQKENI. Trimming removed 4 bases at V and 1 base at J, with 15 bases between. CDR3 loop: CASSRDWDFRTDTQYF. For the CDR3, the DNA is TGTGCCAGCTCACGCGACTGGGACTTCCGCACAGATACGCAGTATTTT.

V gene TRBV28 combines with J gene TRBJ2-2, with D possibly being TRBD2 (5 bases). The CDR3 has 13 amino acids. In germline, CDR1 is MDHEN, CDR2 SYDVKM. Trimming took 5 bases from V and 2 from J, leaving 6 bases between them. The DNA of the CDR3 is TGTGCCAGCAGTGAGGGCAACACCGGGGAGCTGTTTTTT. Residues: CASSEGNTGELFF.

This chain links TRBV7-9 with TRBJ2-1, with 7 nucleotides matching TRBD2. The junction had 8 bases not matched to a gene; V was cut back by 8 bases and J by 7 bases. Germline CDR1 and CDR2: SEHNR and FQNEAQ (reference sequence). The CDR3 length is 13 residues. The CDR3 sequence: CASSGRESNEQFF. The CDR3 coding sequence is TGTGCCAGCTCAGGGCGGGAGTCTAATGAGCAGTTCTTC.

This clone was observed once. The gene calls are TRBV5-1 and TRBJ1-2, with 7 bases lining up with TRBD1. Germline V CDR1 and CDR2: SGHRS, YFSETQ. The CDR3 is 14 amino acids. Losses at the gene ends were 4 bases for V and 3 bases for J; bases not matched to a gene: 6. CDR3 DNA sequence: TGCGCCAGCAGCGCCAGGGGGAATGACTATGGCTACACCTTC. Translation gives CASSARGNDYGYTF.

Here the CDR3 reads CASSRRGEDEQFF. CDR3 nucleotide sequence: TGTGCCAGCAGCCGCCGCGGTGAAGATGAGCAGTTCTTC. J is TRBJ2-1 and V is TRBV3-1 (or the pseudogene TRBV3-2); no clear D. The CDR3 is made up of 13 amino acids. V shed 4 bases and J shed 8 bases, with 12 bases lying between them. Germline CDR1 is LGHDT and CDR2 is YNNKEL (reference sequence).

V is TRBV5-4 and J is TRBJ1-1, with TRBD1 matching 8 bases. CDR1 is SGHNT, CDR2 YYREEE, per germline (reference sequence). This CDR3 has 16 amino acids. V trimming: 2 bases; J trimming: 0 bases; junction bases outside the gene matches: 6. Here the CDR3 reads CASSLGQGILNTEAFF. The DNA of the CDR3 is TGTGCCAGCAGCTTAGGACAGGGTATTCTGAACACTGAAGCTTTCTTT. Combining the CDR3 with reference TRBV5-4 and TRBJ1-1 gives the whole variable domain ETGVTQSPTHLIKTRGQQVTLRCSSQSGHNTVSWYQQALGQGPQFIFQYYREEENGRGNFPPRFSGLQFPNYSSELNVNALELDDSALYLCASSLGQGILNTEAFFGQGTRLTVV.

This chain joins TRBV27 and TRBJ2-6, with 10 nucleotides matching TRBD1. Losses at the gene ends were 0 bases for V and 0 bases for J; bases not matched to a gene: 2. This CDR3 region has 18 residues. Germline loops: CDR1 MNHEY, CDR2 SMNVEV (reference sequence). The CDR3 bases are TGTGCCAGCAGTTTATCAGGACAGGGGGGCTCTGGGGCCAACGTCCTGACTTTC. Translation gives CASSLSGQGGSGANVLTF. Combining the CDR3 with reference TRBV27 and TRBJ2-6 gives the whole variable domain EAQVTQNPRYLITVTGKKLTVTCSQNMNHEYMSWYRQDPGLGLRQIYYSMNVEVTDKGDVPEGYKVSRKEKRNFPLILESPSPNQTSLYFCASSLSGQGGSGANVLTFGAGSRLTVL.

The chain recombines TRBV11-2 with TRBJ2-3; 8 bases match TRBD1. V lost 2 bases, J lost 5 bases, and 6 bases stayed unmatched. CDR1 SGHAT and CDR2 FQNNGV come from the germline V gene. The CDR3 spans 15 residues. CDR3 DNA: TGTGCCAGCAGCTTAAGGCAGGGGGCAAAAGATACGCAGTATTTT. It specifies CASSLRQGAKDTQYF.

The CDR3 DNA follows: TGTGCCAGCAGCTTAGTTGCGGGAGGGTTAAGCACCGGGGAGCTGTTTTTT. Amino acid sequence: CASSLVAGGLSTGELFF. The rearrangement uses TRBV7-2 and TRBJ2-2; 9 nucleotides align to TRBD2. The CDR3 is made up of 17 amino acids. Germline V lookup: CDR1 SGHTA, CDR2 FQGNSA. V lost 1 base to trimming and J lost 4 bases; unmatched junction nucleotides: 7.

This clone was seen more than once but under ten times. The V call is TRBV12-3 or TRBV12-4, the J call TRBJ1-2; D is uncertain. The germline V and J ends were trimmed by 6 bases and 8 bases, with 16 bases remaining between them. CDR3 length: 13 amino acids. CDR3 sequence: CASSYSPGYGYTF. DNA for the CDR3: TGTGCCAGCAGCTACAGCCCGGGGTACGGCTACACCTTC.

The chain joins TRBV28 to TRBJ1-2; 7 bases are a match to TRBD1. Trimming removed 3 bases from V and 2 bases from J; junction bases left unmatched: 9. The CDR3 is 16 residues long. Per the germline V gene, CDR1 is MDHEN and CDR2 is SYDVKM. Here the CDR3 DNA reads TGTGCCAGCAGTTTCGCAAACAGGGGCCCCAACTATGGCTACACCTTC. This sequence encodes CASSFANRGPNYGYTF.

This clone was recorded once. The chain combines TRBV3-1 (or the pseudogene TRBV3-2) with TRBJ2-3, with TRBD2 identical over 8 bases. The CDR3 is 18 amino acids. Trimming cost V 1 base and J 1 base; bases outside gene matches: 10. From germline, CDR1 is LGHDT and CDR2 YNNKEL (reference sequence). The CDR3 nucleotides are TGTGCCAGCAGCCAAGCCACGGGGGGGGAACAGGGCACAGATACGCAGTATTTT. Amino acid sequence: CASSQATGGEQGTDTQYF.

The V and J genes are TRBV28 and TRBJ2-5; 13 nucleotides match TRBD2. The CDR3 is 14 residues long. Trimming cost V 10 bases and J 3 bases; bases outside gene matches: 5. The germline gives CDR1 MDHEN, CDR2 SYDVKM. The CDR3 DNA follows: TGTGCCATAAGGACTAGCGGGAGCAAAGAGACCCAGTACTTC. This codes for CAIRTSGSKETQYF.